This entry is about one T cell receptor (beta chain). As handled by the study authors: Quantification of nucleated cells was approximated via reference gene primer amplification. The repertoire was sequenced with immunoSEQ multiplex PCR; TCRdb's copy has only in-frame clones and lacks some. The DNA was the basis for D and trimming; V, J and clone size are from that table. The table includes 150,000 to 200,000 clones, about 89% detected once. This entry comes from a study of blood T cell repertoires in COVID-19. Study-wide background: The samples span acute and convalescent COVID-19 from the United States, Italy and Spain. Sample material is recorded as cDNA or gDNA derived from T cells, B-cell-depleted T cells, or PBMCs.

The receptor's source is a man aged 18 to 35 who had recovered from COVID-19. The sequenced material came from peripheral blood.

The CDR3 loop reads CASSLGSTSRYEQFF. The CDR3 DNA reads TGTGCCAGCAGCTTAGGGTCGACTAGCCGGTATGAGCAGTTCTTC. The J gene is TRBJ2-1, the V gene TRBV7-2; 7 bases agree with TRBD2. Looked up from germline, CDR1 is SGHTA and CDR2 is FQGNSA. There are 15 residues in the CDR3. Unmatched junction bases numbered 8, after V lost 1 base and J lost 8 bases. Together with reference TRBV7-2 and TRBJ2-1, the CDR3 gives the full variable domain: GAGVSQSPSNKVTEKGKDVELRCDPISGHTALYWYRQSLGQGLEFLIYFQGNSAPDKSGLPSDRFSAERTGGSVSTLTIQRTQQEDSAVYLCASSLGSTSRYEQFFGPGTRLTVL.